Following are 11 T cell receptor beta chains from one sample sequenced in a study of blood T cell repertoires in COVID-19. Libraries were prepared by immunoSEQ multiplex PCR; TCRdb keeps only in-frame clonotypes and omits some of them. This sample carries about 120,000 clones, roughly 90% of them seen once, and the ten largest clones take 7.5% to 8%. Input material: peripheral blood. The origin of the receptors is a man aged 45 to 65 with acute or convalescent COVID-19.

The CDR3 bases are TGTGCCAGCAACCCCCAGGGTGTGAACTATGGCTACACCTTC. It encodes CASNPQGVNYGYTF. The V gene is TRBV6-5, the J gene TRBJ1-2; perhaps TRBD1 as D (5 bases). V was trimmed by 7 bases and J by 2 bases, leaving 14 bases between them. CDR1 and CDR2 from the germline V gene are MNHEY and SVGAGI. This CDR3 is built from 14 residues.

This rearrangement joins TRBV7-9 to TRBJ2-7; 7 bases map to TRBD2. CDR1 SEHNR and CDR2 FQNEAQ come from the germline V gene (reference sequence). With 5 bases clipped from V and 0 bases from J, the junction kept 10 bases outside the gene matches. The CDR3 spans 16 residues. CDR3 protein: CASSLPLSGTSYEQYF. DNA of the CDR3: TGTGCCAGCAGCCTACCCCTGAGCGGGACCTCCTACGAGCAGTACTTC.

The CDR3 here is CASSEEYGRGKLFF. CDR3 sequence (DNA): TGTGCCAGCAGTGAAGAGTACGGGAGAGGGAAACTGTTTTTT. The V call is TRBV6-1, the J call TRBJ1-4; unclear D gene. Germline assignment: CDR1 MNHNS and CDR2 SASEGT. The CDR3 is made up of 14 amino acids. V dropped 1 base and J dropped 11 bases, with 14 bases sitting between them.

V usage is TRBV19 and J usage is TRBJ1-1; 10 bases agree with TRBD1. CDR3 length: 15 amino acids. Looked up from germline, CDR1 is LNHDA and CDR2 is SQIVND (reference sequence). After removal of 5 bases from V and 7 bases from J, the junction contained 10 bases not matched to a gene. CDR3 sequence (DNA): TGTGCCAGTAGTTCGAGACAGGGGGCAGAGGGTGAAGCTTTCTTT. This gives the protein CASSSRQGAEGEAFF.

The chain joins TRBV5-1 to TRBJ2-2; TRBD2 aligns across 9 bases. CDR1 is SGHRS and CDR2 is YFSETQ in the germline V gene. Germline trimming cut 3 bases from V and 5 bases from J; bases unmatched to any gene: 8. The CDR3 contains 16 residues. CDR3: CASSSRLAEATGELFF. CDR3 bases: TGCGCCAGCAGCTCCCGACTAGCGGAAGCGACCGGGGAGCTGTTTTTT. Full variable domain (missing parts from reference TRBV5-1 and TRBJ2-2): KAGVTQTPRYLIKTRGQQVTLSCSPISGHRSVSWYQQTPGQGLQFLFEYFSETQRNKGNFPGRFSGRQFSNSRSEMNVSTLELGDSALYLCASSSRLAEATGELFFGEGSRLTVL.

CDR3 protein: CASIPTPTGTPYEQYF. The CDR3 bases are TGCGCCAGCATCCCTACCCCGACAGGGACACCCTACGAGCAGTACTTC. The chain has TRBV5-1 and TRBJ2-7, with 7 bases lining up with TRBD1. CDR3 length equals 16 residues. Per the germline V gene, CDR1 is SGHRS and CDR2 is YFSETQ. J lost 2 bases, V lost 6 bases, and 14 bases had no gene match.

The V call is TRBV28, the J call TRBJ1-5; D uncertain. The V end lost 6 bases, the J end lost 5 bases, and 14 bases lay between the germline ends. The length of the CDR3 is 14 residues. Germline values: CDR1 MDHEN, CDR2 SYDVKM. This chain's CDR3 is CASSMLSTDQPQHF. The CDR3 coding sequence is TGTGCCAGCAGCATGCTCAGTACCGATCAGCCCCAGCATTTT.

The chain joins TRBV10-3 to TRBJ2-5; 8 nucleotides align to TRBD2. The CDR3 length is 13 residues. V gave up 5 bases and J gave up 7 bases; unmatched junction bases: 6. Germline V CDR1 and CDR2: ENHRY, SYGVKD. CDR3: CAISLAAGGTQYF. The CDR3 DNA sequence: TGTGCCATCAGTTTGGCGGCGGGAGGGACCCAGTACTTC.

The gene calls are TRBV15 and TRBJ2-2, with a weak D call TRBD2 (5 bases). V was clipped by 7 bases and J by 5 bases, with 8 bases between them. The V gene's germline CDR1 is LNHNV and CDR2 YYDKDF (reference sequence). The CDR3 consists of 12 residues. The CDR3 region has the DNA TGTGCCACCACCTCGGGGACCGGGGAGCTGTTTTTT. It specifies CATTSGTGELFF.

The V gene is TRBV6-2 or TRBV6-3, the J gene TRBJ1-5, with D perhaps TRBD1 (6 bases). Trimming took off 2 bases at V and 3 bases at J, with 11 bases between the two ends. The CDR3 is made up of 15 amino acids. CDR1 is MNHEY, CDR2 SVGEGT, per germline. CDR3 residues: CASSYGQGNNQPQHF. The CDR3 bases are TGTGCCAGCAGTTACGGCCAGGGGAACAATCAGCCCCAGCATTTT.

This clone was seen more than once but under ten times. V gene TRBV28 combines with J gene TRBJ2-4; 9 bases match TRBD1. The germline V gene encodes CDR1 MDHEN and CDR2 SYDVKM. CDR3 length: 13 residues. Germline trimming cut 6 bases from V and 8 bases from J; bases unmatched to any gene: 5. The CDR3 reads CASRGTGRDIQYF. CDR3 nucleotide sequence: TGTGCCAGCAGGGGGACAGGGAGGGACATTCAGTACTTC.